This T cell receptor (beta chain) was sequenced for a study of cytomegalovirus exposure and HLA in healthy donors. This clone has a single count. The length of the CDR3 is 13 residues. The trim removed 6 bases at V and 8 bases at J, leaving 5 bases unmatched. From germline, CDR1 is SNHLY and CDR2 FYNNEI. PCR used 60 Vbeta primers and 13 Jbeta primers. Libraries were prepared by immunoSEQ multiplex PCR; TCRdb keeps only in-frame clonotypes and omits some of them. The sample includes roughly 200,000 clones, just over 75% seen only once; the top ten take about 2.1%. Sequencing used PBMCs. The chain combines TRBV2 with TRBJ2-1, with 9 bases aligning to TRBD2. This receptor was obtained from a man in his thirties or forties in good health and CMV-seronegative. The CDR3 spells CASSPLAGHEQFF. In DNA form, the CDR3 reads TGTGCCAGCAGCCCTCTAGCGGGACATGAGCAGTTCTTC.